This T cell receptor beta chain stems from a study of T cells after somatic rescue of genetic block. The assay was immunoSEQ multiplex PCR, and TCRdb's table has in-frame clones only and misses some. This repertoire shows 70,000 to 85,000 clones, roughly 91% found once; its top ten account for 2.5% to 3%. The CDR3 spans 10 residues. V shed 7 bases and J shed 5 bases, with 6 bases lying between them. Germline V CDR1 and CDR2: MNHEY, SVGAGI. The sequence derives from a man aged 30 to 39. The rearrangement joins TRBV6-5 to TRBJ2-7; D gene uncertain. Sequenced material: peripheral blood mononuclear cells (PBMCs). The CDR3 sequence: CASIYHEQYF. CDR3 nucleotides: TGTGCCAGCATTTATCACGAGCAGTACTTC.